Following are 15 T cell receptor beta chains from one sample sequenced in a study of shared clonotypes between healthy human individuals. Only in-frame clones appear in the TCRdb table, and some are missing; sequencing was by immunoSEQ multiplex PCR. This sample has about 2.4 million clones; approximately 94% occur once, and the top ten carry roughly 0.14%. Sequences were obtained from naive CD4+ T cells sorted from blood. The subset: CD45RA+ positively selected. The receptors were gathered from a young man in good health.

The CDR3 nucleotides are TGTGCCAGCTCACCATTCGGGAATGAGCAGTTCTTC. Translating gives CASSPFGNEQFF. This chain connects TRBV18 to TRBJ2-1; D is ambiguous. Trimming removed 2 bases at V and 7 bases at J, with 6 bases between. The germline gives CDR1 KGHSH, CDR2 LQKENI. The CDR3 runs 12 residues.

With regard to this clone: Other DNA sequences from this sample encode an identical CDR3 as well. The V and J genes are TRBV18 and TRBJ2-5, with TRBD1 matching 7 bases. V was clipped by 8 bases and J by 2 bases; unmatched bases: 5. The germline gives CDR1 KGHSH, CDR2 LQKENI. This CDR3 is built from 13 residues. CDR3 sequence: CASTTGFQETQYF. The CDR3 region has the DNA TGTGCCAGCACGACAGGGTTTCAAGAGACCCAGTACTTC.

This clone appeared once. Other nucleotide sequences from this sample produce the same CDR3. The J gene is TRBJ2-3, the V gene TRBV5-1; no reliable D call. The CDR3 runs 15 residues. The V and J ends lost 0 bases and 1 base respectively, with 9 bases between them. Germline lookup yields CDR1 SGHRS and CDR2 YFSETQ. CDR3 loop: CASSLAGRRTDTQYF. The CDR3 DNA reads TGCGCCAGCAGCTTGGCCGGGCGGCGCACAGATACGCAGTATTTT.

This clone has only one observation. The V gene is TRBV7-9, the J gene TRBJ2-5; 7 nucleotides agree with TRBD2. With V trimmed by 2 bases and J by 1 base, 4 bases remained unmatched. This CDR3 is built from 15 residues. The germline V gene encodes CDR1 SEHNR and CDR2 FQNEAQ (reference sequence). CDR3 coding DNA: TGTGCCAGCAGCTTATTCGGGGGGACCCAAGAGACCCAGTACTTC. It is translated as CASSLFGGTQETQYF.

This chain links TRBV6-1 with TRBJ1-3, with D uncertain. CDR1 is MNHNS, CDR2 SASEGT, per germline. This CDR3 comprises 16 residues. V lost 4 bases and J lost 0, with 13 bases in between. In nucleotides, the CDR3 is TGTGCCAGCAGTGTTGGACGGTGGGTCTCTGGAAACACCATATATTTT. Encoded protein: CASSVGRWVSGNTIYF.

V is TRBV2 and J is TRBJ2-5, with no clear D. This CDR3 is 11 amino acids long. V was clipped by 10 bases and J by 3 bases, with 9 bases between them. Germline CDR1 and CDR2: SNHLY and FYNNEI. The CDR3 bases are TGTGCCACGGCAAGGGAAGAGACCCAGTACTTC. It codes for CATAREETQYF.

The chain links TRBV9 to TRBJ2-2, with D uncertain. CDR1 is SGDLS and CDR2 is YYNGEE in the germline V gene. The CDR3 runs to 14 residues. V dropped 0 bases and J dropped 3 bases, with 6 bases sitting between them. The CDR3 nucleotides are TGTGCCAGCAGCGTAGGTACCTACACCGGGGAGCTGTTTTTT. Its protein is CASSVGTYTGELFF.

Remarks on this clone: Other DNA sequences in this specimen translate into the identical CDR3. The DNA of the CDR3 is TGTGCCAGCTCCGCCGGAGCAACTAATGAAAAACTGTTTTTT. Protein product: CASSAGATNEKLFF. The V call is TRBV18, the J call TRBJ1-4; D is unresolved. The V gene lost 6 bases and the J gene lost 0 bases, with 8 bases spanning the gap. Germline CDR1 KGHSH, CDR2 LQKENI. This CDR3 contains 14 residues.

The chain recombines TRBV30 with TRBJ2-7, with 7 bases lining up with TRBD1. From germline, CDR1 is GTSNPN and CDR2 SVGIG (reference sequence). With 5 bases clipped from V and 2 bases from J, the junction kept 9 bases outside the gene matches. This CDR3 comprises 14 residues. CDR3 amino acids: CAWSDRALPYEQYF. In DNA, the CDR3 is TGTGCCTGGTCCGACAGGGCCCTTCCCTACGAGCAGTACTTC. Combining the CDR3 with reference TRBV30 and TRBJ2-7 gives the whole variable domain SQTIHQWPATLVQPVGSPLSLECTVEGTSNPNLYWYRQAAGRGLQLLFYSVGIGQISSEVPQNLSASRPQDRQFILSSKKLLLSDSGFYLCAWSDRALPYEQYFGPGTRLTVT.

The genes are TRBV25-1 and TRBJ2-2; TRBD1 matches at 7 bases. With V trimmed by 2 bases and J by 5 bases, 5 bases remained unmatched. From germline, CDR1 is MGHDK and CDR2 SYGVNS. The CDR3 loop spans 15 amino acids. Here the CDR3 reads CASSEPKGATGELFF. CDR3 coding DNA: TGTGCCAGCAGTGAACCGAAGGGGGCGACCGGGGAGCTGTTTTTT.

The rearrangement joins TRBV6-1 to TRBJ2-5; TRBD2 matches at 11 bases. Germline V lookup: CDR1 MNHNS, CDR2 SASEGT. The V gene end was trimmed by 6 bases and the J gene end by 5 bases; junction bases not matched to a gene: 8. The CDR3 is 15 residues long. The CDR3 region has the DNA TGTGCCAGCAGACAACTAGCGGGGGTAGGTGAGACCCAGTACTTC. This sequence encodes CASRQLAGVGETQYF.

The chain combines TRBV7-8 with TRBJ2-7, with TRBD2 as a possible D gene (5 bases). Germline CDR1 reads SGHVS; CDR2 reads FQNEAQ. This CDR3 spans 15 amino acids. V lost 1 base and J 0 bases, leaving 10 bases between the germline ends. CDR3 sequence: CASSLEGELSYEQYF. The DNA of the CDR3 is TGTGCCAGCAGCTTAGAGGGAGAACTCTCCTACGAGCAGTACTTC.

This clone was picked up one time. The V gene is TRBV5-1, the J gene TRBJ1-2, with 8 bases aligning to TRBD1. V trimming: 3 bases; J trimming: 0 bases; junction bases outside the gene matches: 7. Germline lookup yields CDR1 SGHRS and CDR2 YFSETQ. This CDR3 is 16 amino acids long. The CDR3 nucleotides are TGCGCCAGCAGCTGGGGGACAGGACCAACTAACTATGGCTACACCTTC. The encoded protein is CASSWGTGPTNYGYTF.

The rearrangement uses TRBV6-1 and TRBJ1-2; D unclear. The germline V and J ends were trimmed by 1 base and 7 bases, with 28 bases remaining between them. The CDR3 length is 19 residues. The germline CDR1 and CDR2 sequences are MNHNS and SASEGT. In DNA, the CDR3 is TGTGCCAGCAGTGAAGGGTTTTTAGGAATTCCGGCGCCAGGCGCTGGCTACACCTTC. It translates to CASSEGFLGIPAPGAGYTF.

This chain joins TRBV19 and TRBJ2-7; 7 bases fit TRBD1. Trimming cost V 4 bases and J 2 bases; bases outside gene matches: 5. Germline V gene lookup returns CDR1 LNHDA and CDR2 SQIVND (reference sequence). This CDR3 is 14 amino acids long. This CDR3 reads CASSKYRGPYEQYF. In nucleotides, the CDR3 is TGTGCCAGTAGTAAATACAGGGGTCCCTACGAGCAGTACTTC.